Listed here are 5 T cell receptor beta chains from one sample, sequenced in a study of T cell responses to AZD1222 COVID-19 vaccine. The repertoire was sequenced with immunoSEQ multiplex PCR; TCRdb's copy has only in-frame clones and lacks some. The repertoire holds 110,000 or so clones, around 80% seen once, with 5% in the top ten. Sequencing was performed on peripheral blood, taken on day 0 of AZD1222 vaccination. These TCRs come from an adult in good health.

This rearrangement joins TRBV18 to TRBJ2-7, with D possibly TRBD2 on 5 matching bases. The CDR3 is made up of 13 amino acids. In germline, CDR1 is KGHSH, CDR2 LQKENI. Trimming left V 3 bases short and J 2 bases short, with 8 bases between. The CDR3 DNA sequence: TGTGCCAGCTCACCTAACGGGGCCTACGAGCAGTACTTC. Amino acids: CASSPNGAYEQYF.

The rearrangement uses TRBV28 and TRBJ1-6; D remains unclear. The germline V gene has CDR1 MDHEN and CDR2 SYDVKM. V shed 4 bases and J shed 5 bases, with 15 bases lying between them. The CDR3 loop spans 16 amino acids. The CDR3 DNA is TGTGCCAGCAGTTCGCCCGGTCCCAGTCATAATTCACCCCTCCACTTT. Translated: CASSSPGPSHNSPLHF.

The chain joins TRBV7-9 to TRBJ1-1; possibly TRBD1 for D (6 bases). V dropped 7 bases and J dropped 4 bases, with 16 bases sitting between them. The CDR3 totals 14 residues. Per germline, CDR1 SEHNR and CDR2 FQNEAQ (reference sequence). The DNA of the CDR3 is TGTGCCAGCATCCCGACAGGACGGGGCACTGAAGCTTTCTTT. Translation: CASIPTGRGTEAFF.

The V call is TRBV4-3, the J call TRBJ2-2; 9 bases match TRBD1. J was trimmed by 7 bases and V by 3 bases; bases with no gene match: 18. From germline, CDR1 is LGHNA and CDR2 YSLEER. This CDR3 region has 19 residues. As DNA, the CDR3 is TGCGCCAGCAGCCATACCCGTTTACGGACAGGGGCGACGGGCGGGGAGCTGTTTTTT. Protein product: CASSHTRLRTGATGGELFF.

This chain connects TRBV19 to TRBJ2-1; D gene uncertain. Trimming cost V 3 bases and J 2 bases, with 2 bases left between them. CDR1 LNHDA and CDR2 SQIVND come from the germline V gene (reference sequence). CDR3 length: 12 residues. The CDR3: CASSIPYNEQFF. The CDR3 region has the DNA TGTGCCAGTAGTATCCCCTACAATGAGCAGTTCTTC.